The 17 T cell receptor beta chains listed next were all sequenced from one sample in a study of T cell repertoires in cytomegalovirus infection. Using its own MiXCR run on the reads, TCRdb lists one record per CDR3 protein. The table has fewer than 1,000,000 distinct CDR3 sequences, less than 40% seen once. Their antigens remain unidentified. The sequenced sample was cultured CD8+ T cells from PBMCs, obtained from culture after CMV antigen stimulation. These receptors all come from a human donor in good health (CMV status not recorded). Some clones in this sample may be carry-over from other donors' samples.

The chain is built from TRBV27 and TRBJ1-1; D is unclear. The germline V gene has CDR1 MNHEY and CDR2 SMNVEV (reference sequence). The CDR3 runs to 15 residues. V gave up 5 bases and J gave up 1 base, with 14 bases separating them. The CDR3: CASSLSPWENTEAFF. In nucleotides, the CDR3 is TGTGCCAGCAGTCTCTCCCCCTGGGAGAACACTGAAGCTTTCTTT.

The chain recombines TRBV2 with TRBJ1-2, with 8 bases that match TRBD1. The V and J ends lost 3 bases and 6 bases, in that order; junction bases with no gene match: 12. This CDR3 spans 16 amino acids. Germline V gene sequence: CDR1 SNHLY, CDR2 FYNNEI. CDR3 residues: CASSEFTSGQDNGYTF. Written as DNA, the CDR3 is TGTGCCAGCAGTGAGTTTACATCGGGACAGGACAATGGCTACACCTTC.

The V and J genes are TRBV11-3 and TRBJ2-7; the D is unclear. CDR1 is SGHNT, CDR2 YENEEA, per germline. This CDR3 has 15 amino acids. V shed 6 bases and J shed 3 bases, with 18 bases lying between them. In DNA form, the CDR3 reads TGTGCCAGCAGTTATGGAGTGGGCAGAGTCTACGAGCAGTACTTC. It specifies CASSYGVGRVYEQYF.

The chain recombines TRBV10-3 with TRBJ1-2, with 7 bases fitting TRBD1. The CDR3 sequence is 16 residues long. Losses at the gene ends were 3 bases for V and 5 bases for J; bases not matched to a gene: 12. CDR1 is ENHRY and CDR2 is SYGVKD in the germline V gene. CDR3 protein: CAISELSQGEGYGYTF. The CDR3 coding sequence is TGTGCCATCAGTGAATTGTCGCAGGGGGAAGGGTATGGCTACACCTTC.

The rearrangement joins TRBV7-9 to TRBJ2-7; maybe TRBD1 (5 bases). Germline V gene sequence: CDR1 SEHNR, CDR2 FQNEAQ (reference sequence). The V and J ends lost 5 bases and 4 bases respectively, with 18 bases between them. The CDR3 extends over 15 amino acids. CDR3 nucleotides: TGTGCCAGCAGCCGAAACCCCGGACACGGTTACGAGCAGTACTTC. This gives the protein CASSRNPGHGYEQYF.

At least ten counts were recorded for this clonotype. The gene calls are TRBV7-2 and TRBJ1-2; 8 bases are shared with TRBD1. Germline-derived CDR1 and CDR2 are SGHTA and FQGNSA. After removal of 11 bases from V and 4 bases from J, the junction contained 6 bases not matched to a gene. The CDR3 is 12 residues long. CDR3 in amino acids: CAVSGGIYGYTF. CDR3 in DNA: TGTGCCGTCTCAGGGGGCATCTATGGCTACACCTTC.

This clonotype was counted between two and nine times. The chain uses TRBV24-1 and TRBJ1-1, with 7 bases lining up with TRBD1. Germline V gene lookup returns CDR1 KGHDR and CDR2 SFDVKD. After removal of 5 bases from V and 1 base from J, the junction contained 3 bases not matched to a gene. This CDR3 is 14 amino acids long. The CDR3, as DNA: TGTGCCACCAGTGGGGGACAGAAGAACACTGAAGCTTTCTTT. Its protein product is CATSGGQKNTEAFF.

This clonotype was counted at least ten times. The genes are TRBV11-2 and TRBJ2-3, with 9 bases that match TRBD1. The J segment lost 3 bases and the V segment lost 6 bases, leaving 4 bases of the junction unmatched. The CDR3 contains 14 residues. Looked up from germline, CDR1 is SGHAT and CDR2 is FQNNGV. CDR3 region: CASRGQGSTDTQYF. CDR3 sequence (DNA): TGTGCCAGCAGAGGACAGGGGAGTACAGATACGCAGTATTTT.

This sequence joins TRBV7-8 and TRBJ1-4, with D unresolved. In germline, CDR1 is SGHVS, CDR2 FQNEAQ. The CDR3 extends over 13 amino acids. Trimming took off 5 bases at V and 5 bases at J, with 9 bases between the two ends. The chain's CDR3 is CASSQNINEKLFF. The DNA for the CDR3 is TGTGCCAGCAGCCAAAACATAAATGAAAAACTGTTTTTT.

This clonotype was seen only a few times. The chain recombines TRBV13 with TRBJ2-3; D uncertain. CDR3 size: 14 residues. V lost 5 bases to trimming and J lost 8 bases, with 17 bases between them. Germline V CDR1 and CDR2: PRHDT, FYEKMQ (reference sequence). The CDR3 bases are TGTGCCAGCAGCCTACCGACTCTACGTAGTACGCAGTATTTT. Translation gives CASSLPTLRSTQYF.

This chain uses TRBV19 with TRBJ2-5, with 7 bases aligning to TRBD1. Germline CDR1 reads LNHDA; CDR2 reads SQIVND (reference sequence). Unmatched junction bases numbered 5, after V lost 3 bases and J lost 1 base. This CDR3 contains 15 residues. The CDR3 reads CASSISGTAQETQYF. CDR3 DNA: TGTGCCAGTAGTATTTCTGGGACAGCCCAAGAGACCCAGTACTTC. Full variable domain (rest looked up from reference TRBV19 and TRBJ2-5): DGGITQSPKYLFRKEGQNVTLSCEQNLNHDAMYWYRQDPGQGLRLIYYSQIVNDFQKGDIAEGYSVSREKKESFPLTVTSAQKNPTAFYLCASSISGTAQETQYFGPGTRLLVL.

On this clonotype itself: A much larger clone lies a single base off, so this may be a read error. The J gene is TRBJ2-1, the V gene TRBV12-3 or TRBV12-4; the match to TRBD2 covers 7 bases. With V trimmed by 3 bases and J by 8 bases, 7 bases remained unmatched. The CDR3 covers 14 residues. The CDR3 DNA follows: TGTGCCAGCAGTTTTGGGAGGGCCAAAGATGAGCAGTTCTTC. Translating gives CASSFGRAKDEQFF.

CDR3 sequence: CASSPGLAGRTQYF. DNA for the CDR3: TGTGCCAGCAGTCCGGGACTAGCAGGAAGAACGCAGTATTTT. V usage is TRBV27 and J usage is TRBJ2-3; 9 positions match TRBD2. This CDR3 has 14 amino acids. The J segment lost 9 bases and the V segment lost 5 bases, leaving 9 bases of the junction unmatched. Germline CDR1 is MNHEY and CDR2 is SMNVEV (reference sequence).

This clonotype has more than one count but fewer than ten. The V gene is TRBV7-9, the J gene TRBJ2-7; D not resolved. There are 15 residues in the CDR3. The germline CDR1 and CDR2 sequences are SEHNR and FQNEAQ (reference sequence). The germline V and J ends were trimmed by 1 base and 3 bases, with 13 bases remaining between them. CDR3 sequence (DNA): TGTGCCAGCAGCTTAGGTCCCGGCCCCCTCTACGAGCAGTACTTC. Amino acid sequence: CASSLGPGPLYEQYF.

This clonotype was detected only once. This chain links TRBV5-6 with TRBJ2-5, with D maybe TRBD2 (5 bases). Germline loops: CDR1 SGHDT, CDR2 YYEEEE. The CDR3 has 14 residues. V was trimmed by 0 bases and J by 4 bases, leaving 10 bases between them. CDR3 protein: CASSLGGFRETQYF. CDR3 in DNA: TGTGCCAGCAGCTTGGGAGGGTTTAGAGAGACCCAGTACTTC. The complete variable domain, with remaining parts taken from reference TRBV5-6 and TRBJ2-5, reads DAGVTQSPTHLIKTRGQQVTLRCSPKSGHDTVSWYQQALGQGPQFIFQYYEEEERQRGNFPDRFSGHQFPNYSSELNVNALLLGDSALYLCASSLGGFRETQYFGPGTRLLVL.

This sequence joins TRBV6-2 or TRBV6-3 and TRBJ2-1; D not resolved. The germline V gene encodes CDR1 MNHEY and CDR2 SVGEGT. V was clipped by 5 bases and J by 3 bases, with 14 bases between them. This CDR3 contains 15 residues. Here the CDR3 DNA reads TGTGCCAGCAGTCCCTTTCAAGATTACTACAATGAGCAGTTCTTC. Its translation is CASSPFQDYYNEQFF.

The rearrangement joins TRBV7-3 to TRBJ2-2; no firm D call. The CDR3 spans 16 residues. Trimming cost V 2 bases and J 0 bases, with 10 bases left between them. CDR1 is SGHTA, CDR2 FQGTGA, per germline. The CDR3 DNA is TGTGCCAGCAGCTTAGATACCACCACGAACACCGGGGAGCTGTTTTTT. Translating it yields CASSLDTTTNTGELFF.